This T cell receptor (beta chain) was sequenced for a study of CD8 T cells in Susac syndrome. The CDR3 covers 15 residues. The V end was cut by 3 bases, the J end by 3 bases, with 14 bases between. Germline lookup yields CDR1 KGHSH and CDR2 LQKENI. This clonotype showed up just once. Reverse transcription of 0.5 to 1 ug RNA was performed with random hexamers. MiXCR, run by TCRdb on the immunoSEQ multiplex PCR reads, gives a single entry per CDR3 protein. The table lists 160,000 or so distinct CDR3 sequences, roughly 94% of them singletons. Sequencing was done on a sample of CD4+ T cells from PBMCs. This chain joins TRBV18 and TRBJ2-5; D is ambiguous. The sequence derives from a human donor in good health. CDR3 region: CASSPYRTYEETQYF. CDR3 DNA sequence: TGTGCCAGCTCACCCTACCGGACGTACGAAGAGACCCAGTACTTC.